Included here is one T cell receptor (beta chain) sequence, with context. What it binds is not known. This entry is derived from a study of identifying expanded T cells in peripheral blood. Findings of the study overall: Differentially abundant clones: about 1.3 between replicates, 16.4 at 2 to 3 weeks, around 19 at four. Across healthy donors, higher total template counts meant significantly greater roughly 2-week count variance.

The table came from immunoSEQ multiplex PCR; TCRdb's copy has only in-frame clones and leaves some out. The table has some 120,000 clones, approximately 80% seen once. During the collection period, no donor immune events like infections were recorded. The CDR3 has 15 residues. Germline V lookup: CDR1 SGHAT, CDR2 FQDESV (reference sequence). V shed 2 bases, J shed 7 bases, and the junction held 5 bases outside the gene matches. The receptor was isolated from a person aged 18 to 70 in good health. The J gene is TRBJ1-6, the V gene TRBV11-1, with TRBD1 matching over 7 bases. Specimen: blood. The CDR3 sequence is CASSLMGQLNSPLHF. The CDR3, as DNA: TGTGCCAGCAGCTTAATGGGACAGTTGAATTCACCCCTCCACTTT. Using reference TRBV11-1 and TRBJ1-6 for the parts outside the CDR3, the full variable domain is EAEVAQSPRYKITEKSQAVAFWCDPISGHATLYWYRQILGQGPELLVQFQDESVVDDSQLPKDRFSAERLKGVDSTLKIQPAELGDSAMYLCASSLMGQLNSPLHFGNGTRLTVT.